The 31 T cell receptor beta chains below come from one sample, sequenced in a study of control samples from healthy donors and cancer patients. This table comes from immunoSEQ multiplex PCR, and its TCRdb copy is limited to in-frame clones, with some not included. The profile covers roughly 76,000 clones, with 94% appearing a single time and roughly 6.1% taken by the ten largest. Sequencing was done on a sample of blood. The origin of the receptors is a woman between 40 and 55 years old in good health.

This chain links TRBV7-2 with TRBJ2-7; D is unresolved. V gave up 4 bases and J gave up 2 bases, with 3 bases separating them. The germline V gene has CDR1 SGHTA and CDR2 FQGNSA. This CDR3 region has 11 residues. The CDR3 reads CASSSAYEQYF. CDR3 coding DNA: TGTGCCAGCAGCTCTGCCTACGAGCAGTACTTC.

About this clone itself: One junction end disagrees with the germline gene, perhaps due to a read error. The chain's CDR3 is CASSLDSSSYNEQFF. The CDR3, as DNA: TGTGCTAGCAGCCTCGACAGTAGCTCCTACAATGAGCAGTTCTTC. This chain links TRBV7-7 with TRBJ2-1; D might be TRBD1 (5 bases). Germline V gives CDR1 SSHAT, CDR2 FNYEAQ (reference sequence). This CDR3 spans 15 amino acids. Drawing the rest from reference TRBV7-7 and TRBJ2-1, the complete variable domain is GAGVSQSPRYKVTKRGQDVTLRCDPISSHATLYWYQQALGQGPEFLTYFNYEAQPDKSGLPSDRFSAERPEGSISTLTIQRTEQRDSAMYRCASSLDSSSYNEQFFGPGTRLTVL.

This chain links TRBV5-1 with TRBJ2-2; TRBD2 aligns across 8 bases. CDR3 length: 15 residues. J lost 6 bases, V lost 0 bases, and 4 bases had no gene match. Germline V gives CDR1 SGHRS, CDR2 YFSETQ. CDR3 in DNA: TGCGCCAGCAGCTTGGCGGGAGGGCCCGCCGGGGAGCTGTTTTTT. It is translated as CASSLAGGPAGELFF.

This chain joins TRBV6-6 and TRBJ1-5; possible D gene TRBD1, 5 bases. The germline V and J ends were trimmed by 8 bases and 4 bases, with 18 bases remaining between them. Germline V gives CDR1 MNHNY, CDR2 SVGAGI (reference sequence). This CDR3 region has 15 residues. The CDR3 region is CASLLGTALNQPQHF. CDR3 nucleotides: TGTGCCAGCCTCCTCGGGACTGCACTAAATCAGCCCCAGCATTTT.

As concerns this clone: The junction and the germline gene differ at one end; a read error may be behind it. Other DNA sequences from this sample encode an identical CDR3 as well. This chain joins TRBV4-1 and TRBJ2-1; D unclear. The V gene's germline CDR1 is MGHRA and CDR2 YSYEKL. This CDR3 is 12 amino acids long. The CDR3 loop reads CASSQGVNEQFF. For the CDR3, the DNA is TGCGCCAGCAGCCAAGGGGTTAATGAACAGTTCTTC.

The chain has TRBV9 and TRBJ1-3, with D possibly TRBD1 on 5 matching bases. Germline CDR1 SGDLS, CDR2 YYNGEE. This CDR3 spans 17 amino acids. V lost 0 bases, J lost 2 bases, and 15 bases lay in between. The DNA of the CDR3 is TGTGCCAGCAGCGTAGGTGAGGGGAGCGGAACTGGAAACACCATATATTTT. The encoded protein is CASSVGEGSGTGNTIYF.

The chain recombines TRBV6-5 with TRBJ1-4; tentative D call: TRBD1 (6 bases). Germline CDR1 is MNHEY and CDR2 is SVGAGI. Trimming removed 5 bases from V and 11 bases from J, with 18 bases in between. This CDR3 comprises 14 residues. This CDR3 reads CASSPTPGVGKLFF. DNA for the CDR3: TGTGCCAGCAGTCCTACCCCAGGGGTTGGTAAACTGTTTTTT.

V and J are TRBV19 and TRBJ2-2, with 8 bases lining up with TRBD1. The trim removed 10 bases at V and 5 bases at J, leaving 9 bases unmatched. This CDR3 spans 14 amino acids. Germline CDR1 LNHDA, CDR2 SQIVND (reference sequence). DNA for the CDR3: TGTGCCACCCGACAGGGGAGCGTTACCGGGGAGCTGTTTTTT. Amino acid sequence: CATRQGSVTGELFF.

This chain joins TRBV6-5 and TRBJ2-2, with TRBD1 as a possible D gene (5 bases). Germline values: CDR1 MNHEY, CDR2 SVGAGI. V lost 2 bases and J lost 4, with 5 bases in between. This CDR3 region has 13 residues. The CDR3 loop reads CASSYDSTGELFF. The CDR3 DNA follows: TGTGCCAGCAGTTACGACAGCACCGGGGAGCTGTTTTTT.

This chain links TRBV11-2 with TRBJ1-1, with D maybe TRBD1 (5 bases). This CDR3 region has 15 residues. Germline V gene lookup returns CDR1 SGHAT and CDR2 FQNNGV. The V end lost 5 bases, the J end lost 1 base, and 14 bases lay between the germline ends. The chain's CDR3 is CASSLSPRENTEAFF. The CDR3 DNA sequence: TGTGCCAGCAGCCTTTCCCCCAGGGAGAACACTGAAGCTTTCTTT.

This chain joins TRBV15 and TRBJ2-7; perhaps TRBD1 as D (5 bases). Germline CDR1 reads LNHNV; CDR2 reads YYDKDF (reference sequence). The V and J ends lost 1 base and 1 base respectively, with 11 bases between them. There are 15 residues in the CDR3. The CDR3 DNA reads as TGTGCCACCAGCAGAGGGGTCCAGGGTTCCTACGAGCAGTACTTC. Its protein product is CATSRGVQGSYEQYF.

CDR3 DNA sequence: TGTGCCAGCTCACCAACGGGACAGGGGCTTGGAAACACCATATATTTT. Encoded protein: CASSPTGQGLGNTIYF. The chain is built from TRBV18 and TRBJ1-3, with 10 bases matching TRBD1. Germline V gene sequence: CDR1 KGHSH, CDR2 LQKENI. V lost 2 bases and J lost 3; bases outside the gene matches: 4. This CDR3 has 16 amino acids.

This chain connects TRBV6-6 to TRBJ1-2, with TRBD1 as a possible D gene (5 bases). CDR3 size: 14 residues. V was shortened by 6 bases and J by 4 bases, with 15 bases between the two germline ends. CDR1 is MNHNY and CDR2 is SVGAGI in the germline V gene (reference sequence). CDR3 region: CASSPTTGVYGYTF. The DNA of the CDR3 is TGTGCCAGCAGCCCAACAACGGGGGTCTATGGCTACACCTTC.

This sequence joins TRBV7-2 and TRBJ1-5; 7 positions match TRBD1. CDR3 length: 14 amino acids. Germline lookup yields CDR1 SGHTA and CDR2 FQGNSA. After removal of 1 base from V and 6 bases from J, the junction contained 3 bases not matched to a gene. CDR3: CASSLEGAGQPQHF. The CDR3, as DNA: TGTGCCAGCAGCTTAGAGGGGGCCGGTCAGCCCCAGCATTTT.

This clone was recorded a few times. V gene TRBV5-4 combines with J gene TRBJ2-3; D is unresolved. This CDR3 has 15 amino acids. The V end was cut by 0 bases, the J end by 1 base, with 9 bases between. Germline V gene data show CDR1 as SGHNT and CDR2 as YYREEE (reference sequence). The CDR3 sequence: CASSLDREGTDTQYF. In DNA form, the CDR3 reads TGTGCCAGCAGCTTGGACAGAGAGGGCACAGATACGCAGTATTTT.

The chain combines TRBV19 with TRBJ1-2; D gene unclear. The CDR3 totals 14 residues. From germline, CDR1 is LNHDA and CDR2 SQIVND (reference sequence). V gave up 7 bases and J gave up 8 bases, with 20 bases separating them. This chain's CDR3 is CASMNRRASGGYTF. The CDR3 nucleotides read TGTGCCAGTATGAATCGACGGGCCAGCGGAGGCTACACCTTC. The full variable domain, in which reference TRBV19 and TRBJ1-2 provide the parts outside the CDR3, is DGGITQSPKYLFRKEGQNVTLSCEQNLNHDAMYWYRQDPGQGLRLIYYSQIVNDFQKGDIAEGYSVSREKKESFPLTVTSAQKNPTAFYLCASMNRRASGGYTFGSGTRLTVV.

This clone appeared a single time. The V and J genes are TRBV6-1 and TRBJ2-7; 10 bases are a match to TRBD2. CDR1 is MNHNS, CDR2 SASEGT, per germline. Trimming cost V 0 bases and J 2 bases; bases outside gene matches: 13. This CDR3 spans 19 amino acids. CDR3 residues: CASSEAGPSGRGSPYEQYF. The CDR3 DNA follows: TGTGCCAGCAGTGAAGCGGGACCTAGCGGGAGAGGGTCTCCCTACGAGCAGTACTTC.

V and J are TRBV7-9 and TRBJ1-2; 7 bases line up with TRBD1. The CDR3 sequence is 16 residues long. From germline, CDR1 is SEHNR and CDR2 FQNEAQ (reference sequence). Trimming took 5 bases from V and 0 from J; bases not matched to a gene: 9. CDR3 DNA: TGTGCCAGCAGCGTCACAGGGGTCGGAGCTAACTATGGCTACACCTTC. Its protein product is CASSVTGVGANYGYTF.

The chain uses TRBV6-5 and TRBJ2-3; D could derive from TRBD1 or TRBD2 (5 bases each). V was trimmed by 0 bases and J by 3 bases, leaving 13 bases between them. Looked up from germline, CDR1 is MNHEY and CDR2 is SVGAGI. CDR3 length: 16 residues. CDR3 coding DNA: TGTGCCAGCAGTTACTCGAACGTGGGGGTTACAGATACGCAGTATTTT. It codes for CASSYSNVGVTDTQYF.

This chain links TRBV30 with TRBJ1-3; D gene uncertain. The CDR3 is 16 residues long. V lost 1 base and J lost 0, with 13 bases in between. Germline lookup yields CDR1 GTSNPN and CDR2 SVGIG (reference sequence). CDR3 in amino acids: CAWSGNLYSSGNTIYF. The CDR3 coding sequence is TGTGCCTGGAGTGGGAACCTCTACAGCTCTGGAAACACCATATATTTT.

This chain joins TRBV6-2 or TRBV6-3 and TRBJ1-2; D ambiguous. This CDR3 region has 16 residues. Trimming removed 2 bases at V and 8 bases at J, with 21 bases between. CDR1 is MNHEY, CDR2 SVGEGT, per germline. The CDR3 sequence: CASSYGLEGGSRGYTF. For the CDR3, the DNA is TGTGCCAGCAGTTACGGATTGGAGGGAGGGAGTCGCGGCTACACCTTC.

The sample holds one count of this clone. The chain couples TRBV27 to TRBJ2-7; no reliable D call. CDR3 length: 13 amino acids. CDR1 is MNHEY, CDR2 SMNVEV, per germline (reference sequence). V was pared by 4 bases and J by 3 bases, with 10 bases between. CDR3 DNA: TGTGCCAGCAGTTACGGATCAAACTACGAGCAGTACTTC. Protein product: CASSYGSNYEQYF.

The J gene is TRBJ2-3, the V gene TRBV24-1; TRBD2 matches at 10 bases. The trim removed 3 bases at V and 3 bases at J, leaving 8 bases unmatched. The CDR3 consists of 17 residues. CDR1 is KGHDR, CDR2 SFDVKD, per germline. The chain's CDR3 is CATSDTSSGSLTDTQYF. The CDR3 nucleotides are TGTGCCACCAGTGATACCTCTAGCGGGAGTCTAACAGATACGCAGTATTTT.

The chain carries TRBV27 and TRBJ2-1, with 10 bases fitting TRBD2. The CDR3 covers 19 residues. J lost 1 base, V lost 5 bases, and 14 bases had no gene match. CDR1 and CDR2 from the germline V gene are MNHEY and SMNVEV (reference sequence). Written as DNA, the CDR3 is TGTGCCAGCAGTCCGTTCAGCGGGAGGGCGCGGGATTCCTACAATGAGCAGTTCTTC. Translating it yields CASSPFSGRARDSYNEQFF.

The rearrangement joins TRBV7-8 to TRBJ2-1; 8 nucleotides agree with TRBD1. V lost 2 bases and J lost 4; bases outside the gene matches: 4. Germline V lookup: CDR1 SGHVS, CDR2 FQNEAQ. The CDR3 totals 15 residues. CDR3 sequence reads: CASSLWTGTYNEQFF. The DNA of the CDR3 is TGTGCCAGCAGCTTATGGACAGGGACATACAATGAGCAGTTCTTC.

This clone is a singleton in its sample. The rearrangement joins TRBV6-4 to TRBJ1-6; D is unresolved. Trimming stripped 4 bases from V and 7 bases from J, with 14 bases between. Per germline, CDR1 MRHNA and CDR2 SNTAGT. The CDR3 sequence is 15 residues long. The CDR3 spells CASSVEGGFNSPLHF. Written as DNA, the CDR3 is TGTGCCAGCAGTGTTGAGGGAGGCTTCAATTCACCCCTCCACTTT.

The V gene is TRBV2, the J gene TRBJ1-1, with 8 bases aligning to TRBD1. With V trimmed by 0 bases and J by 9 bases, 12 bases remained unmatched. The CDR3 totals 16 residues. CDR1 is SNHLY, CDR2 FYNNEI, per germline. CDR3 DNA: TGTGCCAGCAGTGAAGCTGTGGCATCGACAGGGGTGAAAGCTTTCTTT. Protein: CASSEAVASTGVKAFF.

The V gene is TRBV30, the J gene TRBJ2-7, with 9 bases lining up with TRBD2. The CDR3 is 15 residues long. CDR1 is GTSNPN, CDR2 SVGIG, per germline (reference sequence). Germline trimming cut 2 bases from V and 3 bases from J; bases unmatched to any gene: 8. In DNA, the CDR3 is TGTGCCTGGAGTCCCGGGCTAGCGGGATACTACGAGCAGTACTTC. Amino acid sequence: CAWSPGLAGYYEQYF.

J is TRBJ2-6 and V is TRBV5-1; unclear D gene. Trimming took 2 bases from V and 0 from J, leaving 18 bases between them. The CDR3 covers 19 residues. Germline lookup yields CDR1 SGHRS and CDR2 YFSETQ. The CDR3 DNA is TGCGCCAGCAGCTTCCCCCCCGGCAGGCTACGCTCTGGGGCCAACGTCCTGACTTTC. Its translation: CASSFPPGRLRSGANVLTF.

The rearrangement links TRBV21-1 to TRBJ2-5; no DNA check was done on the table's D call, TRBD2. TRBV21-1 is designated a pseudogene. The CDR3 is 9 amino acids. DNA of the CDR3: TGTGCCAGCAGCAAACCTCCGTACTTC. Encoded protein: CASSKPPYF.

V gene TRBV5-4 combines with J gene TRBJ1-1; perhaps TRBD1 as D (5 bases). The V end was cut by 2 bases, the J end by 8 bases, with 13 bases between. Germline lookup yields CDR1 SGHNT and CDR2 YYREEE (reference sequence). The CDR3 sequence is 13 residues long. CDR3 residues: CASSFVGRQEAFF. In nucleotides, the CDR3 is TGTGCCAGCAGCTTTGTGGGACGGCAAGAAGCTTTCTTT.